Shown below are 19 T cell receptor beta chains from a single sample sequenced in a study of tumor and adjacent non-tumor tissue in lung cancer. A modified ARM-PCR protocol with three rounds of nested PCR amplified TCRbeta. One entry per CDR3 protein, called by TCRdb with MiXCR from the multiplex PCR reads. The sample lists around 80,000 distinct CDR3 sequences; 76% were seen once. This sample's RNA came from whole unsorted tissue. The normal lung tissue was taken more than 3 cm from the tumor edge. The sequenced material came from distant non-tumor lung tissue. The receptors here all came from a man between 65 and 85 years old with non-small cell lung cancer.

Comment on this clonotype: The CDR3 end shows no conserved phenylalanine or tryptophan, and so a read error is likely. J is TRBJ2-5 and V is TRBV5-1; tentatively, D is TRBD2 (6 bases). Germline lookup yields CDR1 SGHRS and CDR2 YFSETQ. The CDR3 runs to 18 residues. In nucleotides, the CDR3 is TGCGCTAGCAGCTTGTTGAGTTTGGGACTTACTGGGGGAGAGGCCCAGTACATC. Residues: CASSLLSLGLTGGEAQYI.

Of note for this clonotype: An end of the junction differs from the germline gene, which may be a read error. The genes are TRBV11-3 and TRBJ1-5; D gene unclear. The CDR3 spans 13 residues. Per germline, CDR1 SGHNT and CDR2 YENEEA. CDR3 nucleotide sequence: TGTGCTAGCAGCTTCGTGTGCATTCAGCCCCAGCATTTT. Amino acid sequence: CASSFVCIQPQHF. Drawing the rest from reference TRBV11-3 and TRBJ1-5, the complete variable domain is EAGVVQSPRYKIIEKKQPVAFWCNPISGHNTLYWYLQNLGQGPELLIRYENEEAVDDSQLPKDRFSAERLKGVDSTLKIQPAELGDSAVYLCASSFVCIQPQHFGDGTRLSIL.

Regarding this clonotype: Compared with germline, one end of the junction differs, possibly owing to a read error. J is TRBJ1-2 and V is TRBV29-1, with D possibly being TRBD1 (5 bases). CDR1 SQVTM and CDR2 ANQGSEA come from the germline V gene. The CDR3 runs to 15 residues. The CDR3 bases are TGCAGCGTTGAAGGAGGTGACAGCGTTAACTATGACTATACTTTC. Protein: CSVEGGDSVNYDYTF.

The chain joins TRBV25-1 to TRBJ1-3; D remains unclear. Deletions cut 3 bases from V and 5 bases from J, with 11 bases between. In germline, CDR1 is MGHDK, CDR2 SYGVNS. The CDR3 is 14 amino acids. CDR3 residues: CASSDLWARNTIYF. The CDR3 DNA follows: TGTGCCAGCAGTGACTTGTGGGCAAGAAACACCATATATTTT.

This clonotype was counted a single time. The V call is TRBV29-1, the J call TRBJ2-3; 11 bases align to TRBD2. Germline trimming cut 7 bases from V and 3 bases from J; bases unmatched to any gene: 6. This CDR3 is 14 amino acids long. Germline CDR1 is SQVTM and CDR2 is ANQGSEA. The CDR3 bases are TGCAGCGCCCCAGGGACTAGCGGAACAGATACGCAGTATTTT. It codes for CSAPGTSGTDTQYF.

This clonotype occurred once. The CDR3 ends on some other residue instead of the conserved phenylalanine or tryptophan, so this is likely a read error. V gene TRBV6-6 combines with J gene TRBJ1-4, with TRBD1 matching over 7 bases. The CDR3 is made up of 11 amino acids. Germline loops: CDR1 MNHNY, CDR2 SVGAGI (reference sequence). CDR3 DNA sequence: TGCGCCAGCAGGGGGGATGAAAAACTGTTTTTA. This gives the protein CASRGDEKLFL.

Comment on this clonotype: One end of the junction varies from germline; a read error may be responsible. The CDR3: CASSYSLIAGGSSYNEEFF. DNA for the CDR3: TGTGCCAGCAGTTACTCTCTAATAGCGGGGGGAAGCTCCTACAATGAGGAGTTCTTC. The V and J genes are TRBV6-2 or TRBV6-3 and TRBJ2-1, with 10 nucleotides matching TRBD2. Germline V CDR1 and CDR2: MNHEY, SVGEGT. CDR3 length equals 19 residues.

Remarks on this clonotype: The conserved phenylalanine or tryptophan is not found at the CDR3 terminus, so this likely reflects a read error. DNA for the CDR3: TGCAACGTTGTTGTTGCATCCTACGAGCAGTACTCC. Translating gives CNVVVASYEQYS. This chain links TRBV29-1 with TRBJ2-7; the D is unclear. The CDR3 spans 12 residues. Looked up from germline, CDR1 is SQVTM and CDR2 is ANQGSEA.

This clonotype appeared a few times. Just one base apart from a much larger clone, this may be a read error. This chain uses TRBV6-5 with TRBJ1-1; D remains ambiguous. This CDR3 region has 13 residues. Germline CDR1 and CDR2: MNHEY and SVGAGI. The CDR3: CASSWGLNNEAFF. The CDR3 coding sequence is TGTGCCAGCAGTTGGGGTCTGAACAATGAAGCTTTCTTT.

Comments on this clonotype: One end of the junction fails to match germline, which may point to a read error. V usage is TRBV30 and J usage is TRBJ1-5; TRBD1 matches 8 bases. CDR1 is GTSNPN and CDR2 is SVGIG in the germline V gene (reference sequence). The CDR3 is 13 residues long. CDR3 sequence (DNA): TGTGTCTGGAGTACAGGGGGGGATCAGCCCCAGCATTTT. Amino acids: CVWSTGGDQPQHF.

The chain is built from TRBV4-1 and TRBJ2-7; a weak D match, TRBD2 (6 bases). CDR1 is MGHRA, CDR2 YSYEKL, per germline. V was trimmed by 10 bases and J by 6 bases, leaving 25 bases between them. The CDR3 is 15 amino acids. CDR3: CANSLGGVRDGEQYF. The CDR3 DNA sequence: TGCGCCAACAGTCTTGGAGGGGTGAGGGACGGCGAGCAGTACTTC.

A remark on this clonotype: One base away lies a much larger clone, so this may be a sequencing read error. The rearrangement links TRBV6-5 to TRBJ1-2; 7 positions agree with TRBD1. Germline CDR1 reads MNHEY; CDR2 reads SVGAGI. The CDR3 consists of 13 residues. For the CDR3, the DNA is TGTGCCAACAGTTACTCGACAGGGAGTGGCTACACCTTC. It encodes CANSYSTGSGYTF.

Comments on this clonotype: A read error may account for a junction end that differs from germline. V usage is TRBV4-2 and J usage is TRBJ1-4; TRBD1 aligns across 8 bases. Germline loops: CDR1 LGHNA, CDR2 YNFKEQ. The CDR3 runs to 14 residues. CDR3 DNA sequence: TGTGCCAACATACGTGGACAGGGAGATGAAAAAATGTTTTTT. Amino acids: CANIRGQGDEKMFF.

As to this clonotype: The junction shows a germline mismatch at one end, possibly a read error. The chain couples TRBV6-2 or TRBV6-3 to TRBJ2-1; TRBD2 agrees at 14 bases. CDR1 and CDR2 from the germline V gene are MNHEY and SVGEGT. This CDR3 spans 19 amino acids. The CDR3 loop reads CASGYGTSGSGRGYNEEFF. CDR3 nucleotides: TGCGCCAGCGGTTATGGGACTAGCGGGAGTGGACGTGGGTACAATGAGGAGTTCTTC.

A note on this clonotype: This may be a read error: a much more frequent sequence differs by one nucleotide. The chain is built from TRBV7-9 and TRBJ2-3; TRBD2 matches 14 bases. Germline values: CDR1 SEHNR, CDR2 FQNEAQ (reference sequence). V trimming: 7 bases; J trimming: 3 bases; junction bases outside the gene matches: 6. The CDR3 has 16 residues. The CDR3 reads CASIGLAGGGTDTQYF. CDR3 DNA sequence: TGTGCCAGCATTGGACTAGCGGGGGGCGGGACAGATACGCAGTATTTT.

To note about this clonotype: This could be a read error, since a much larger clone is one nucleotide away. This chain links TRBV7-8 with TRBJ1-1; D is unresolved. The CDR3 runs to 11 residues. The ends were cut back, 6 bases at V and 3 bases at J, with 5 bases in the middle. The germline CDR1 and CDR2 sequences are SGHVS and FQNEAQ. CDR3: CASRSYTEAFF. CDR3 bases: TGTGCCAGCAGATCCTACACTGAAGCTTTCTTT.

A word on this clonotype: As the CDR3 is not closed by the conserved phenylalanine or tryptophan, this likely results from a read error. CDR3 coding DNA: TGCAGTGCTCCTCTCGTGAGGGGGGAAACAGATACGCAGTATTAT. This sequence encodes CSAPLVRGETDTQYY. The V gene is TRBV20-1, the J gene TRBJ2-3, with D tentatively TRBD1 or TRBD2 (6 bases each). The germline V gene encodes CDR1 DFQATT and CDR2 SNEGSKA (reference sequence). The CDR3 has 15 amino acids. Trimming took off 5 bases at V and 3 bases at J, with 18 bases between the two ends.

The V gene is TRBV28, the J gene TRBJ2-5, with 7 bases fitting TRBD2. CDR3 size: 14 residues. Looked up from germline, CDR1 is MDHEN and CDR2 is SYDVKM. V was pared by 7 bases and J by 3 bases, with 8 bases of the junction left unmatched. CDR3 coding DNA: TGTGCCAGCAACAGCGGGGCTAAGGAAGAGACCCAGTACTTC. This translates into CASNSGAKEETQYF.

This clonotype turned up a few times. The rearrangement joins TRBV29-1 to TRBJ1-1; D remains ambiguous. V lost 7 bases and J 1 base, leaving 10 bases between the germline ends. The CDR3 has 12 amino acids. Germline CDR1 reads SQVTM; CDR2 reads ANQGSEA. DNA of the CDR3: TGCAGCGCTGCTATGGGGAACACTGAAGCTTTCTTT. Its protein product is CSAAMGNTEAFF.